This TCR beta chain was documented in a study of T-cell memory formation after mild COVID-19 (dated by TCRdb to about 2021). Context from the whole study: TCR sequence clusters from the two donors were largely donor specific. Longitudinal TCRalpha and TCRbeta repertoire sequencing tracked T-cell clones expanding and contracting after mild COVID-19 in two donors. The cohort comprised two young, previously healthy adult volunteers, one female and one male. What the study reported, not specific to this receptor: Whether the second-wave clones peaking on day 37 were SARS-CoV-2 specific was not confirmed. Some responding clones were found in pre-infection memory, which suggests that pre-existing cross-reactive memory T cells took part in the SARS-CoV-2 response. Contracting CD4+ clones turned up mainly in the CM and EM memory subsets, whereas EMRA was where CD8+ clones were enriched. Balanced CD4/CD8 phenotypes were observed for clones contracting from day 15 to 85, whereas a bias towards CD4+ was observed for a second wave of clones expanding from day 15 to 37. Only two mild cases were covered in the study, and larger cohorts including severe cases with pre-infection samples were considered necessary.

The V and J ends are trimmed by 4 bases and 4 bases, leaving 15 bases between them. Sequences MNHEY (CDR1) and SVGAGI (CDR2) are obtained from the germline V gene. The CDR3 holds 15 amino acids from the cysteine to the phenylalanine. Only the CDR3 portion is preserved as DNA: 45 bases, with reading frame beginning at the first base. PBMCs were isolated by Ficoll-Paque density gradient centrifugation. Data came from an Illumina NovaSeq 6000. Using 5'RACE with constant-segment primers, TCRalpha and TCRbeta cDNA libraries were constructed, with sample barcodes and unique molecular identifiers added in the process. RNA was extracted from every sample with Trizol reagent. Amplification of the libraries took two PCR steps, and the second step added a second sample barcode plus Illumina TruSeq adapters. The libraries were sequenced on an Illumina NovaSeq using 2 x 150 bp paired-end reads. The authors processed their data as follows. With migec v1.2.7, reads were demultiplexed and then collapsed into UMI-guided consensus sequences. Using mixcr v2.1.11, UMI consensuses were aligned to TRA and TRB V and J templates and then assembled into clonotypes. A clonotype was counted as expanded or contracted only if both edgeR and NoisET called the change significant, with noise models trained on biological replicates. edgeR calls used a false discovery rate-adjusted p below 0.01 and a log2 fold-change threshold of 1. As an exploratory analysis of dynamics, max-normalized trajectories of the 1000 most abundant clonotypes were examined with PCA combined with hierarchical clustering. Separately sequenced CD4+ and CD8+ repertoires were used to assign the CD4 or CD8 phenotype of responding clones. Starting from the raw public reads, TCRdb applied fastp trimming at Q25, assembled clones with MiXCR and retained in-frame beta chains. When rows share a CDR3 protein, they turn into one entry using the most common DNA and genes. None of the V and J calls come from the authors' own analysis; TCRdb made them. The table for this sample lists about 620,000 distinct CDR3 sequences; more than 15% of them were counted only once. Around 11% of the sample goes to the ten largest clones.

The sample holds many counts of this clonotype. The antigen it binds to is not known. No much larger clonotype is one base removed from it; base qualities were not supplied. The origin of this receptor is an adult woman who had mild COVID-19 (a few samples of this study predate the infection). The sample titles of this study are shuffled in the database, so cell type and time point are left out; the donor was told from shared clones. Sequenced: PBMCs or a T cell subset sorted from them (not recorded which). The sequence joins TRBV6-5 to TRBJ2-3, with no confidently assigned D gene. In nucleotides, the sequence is TGTGCCAGCAGTTGTTTCCTAATCATCCCAGATACGCAGTATTTT. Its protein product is CASSCFLIIPDTQYF.